This T cell receptor (beta chain) was documented in a study of PD-1 blockade in classical Hodgkin lymphoma. Study-wide results and caveats: Although disease activity or prior therapy may be involved, causes of the repertoire differences remain undefined. Complete responders entered with baseline diversity on par with newly diagnosed patients, the results showed. In newly diagnosed patients, baseline TCR diversity was reportedly below that of healthy donors. TCR diversity rose significantly by C4D1 in CD4+ but not CD8+ cells.

Germline V gives CDR1 SGHVS, CDR2 FQNEAQ. CDR3 size: 17 residues. The V gene end was trimmed by 5 bases and the J gene end by 5 bases; junction bases not matched to a gene: 9. Some clones are missing from TCRdb's copy, which holds only in-frame ones; the method was immunoSEQ multiplex PCR. This table has about 64,000 clones, roughly nine tenths appearing once. Remarks on this clone: Its antigen is currently unknown.

The time point was: cycle 4 day 1 (C4D1), after 6 weeks of nivolumab. Each and every patient relapsed after autologous stem cell transplantation, and patients got differing brentuximab vedotin exposure. J is TRBJ2-5 and V is TRBV7-8, with 15 bases aligning to TRBD2. The specimen was peripheral blood mononuclear cells (PBMCs), collected before the fourth cycle of nivolumab. This receptor was identified in a human donor with classical Hodgkin lymphoma. In DNA form, the CDR3 reads TGTGCCAGCAGCCTAATGGGACTAGCGGGAGGAGGGGAGACCCAGTACTTC. Translated: CASSLMGLAGGGETQYF.